A selection of T cell receptor beta chains follows, all from one sample in a study of breast tumors, draining lymph nodes, adjacent tissues. TCRdb re-derived calls from the multiplex PCR reads in MiXCR, one entry per CDR3 protein. The table includes roughly 130,000 distinct CDR3 sequences, around a third detected once. Sample: axillary lymph node tissue. The source of these receptors is a female donor with breast cancer. Some clones in this sample may be carry-over from other donors' samples. Both conserved end residues are part of each CDR3. The D gene is left open where the match is weak. The size field is filled for only some rows; it gives once, few, many or a size class.

D gene: TRBD1
clone size: NA
V gene: TRBV20-1
J gene: TRBJ1-1
CDR3 length: 17
CDR3 DNA: TGCAGTGCTAGAGGTTATGACAGGGCGTTTATGAACACTGAAGCTTTCTTT
CDR3 protein: CSARGYDRAFMNTEAFF

D gene: TRBD1
clone size: few
V gene: TRBV6-1
J gene: TRBJ2-2
CDR3 length: 20
CDR3 DNA: TGTGCCAGCCCCAAGCCAAGGTCATCCGGGGAGACAGGGAAGACCGGGGAGCTGTTTTTT
CDR3 protein: CASPKPRSSGETGKTGELFF

D gene: TRBD2
clone size: many
V gene: TRBV5-8
J gene: TRBJ2-5
CDR3 length: 15
CDR3 DNA: TGTGCCAGCAGCAGGGGACTAGCGGGGTTAGCTGCCCAGTACTTC
CDR3 protein: CASSRGLAGLAAQYF

D gene: NA
clone size: few
V gene: TRBV7-6
J gene: TRBJ1-3
CDR3 length: 16
CDR3 DNA: TGTGCCAGCAGCCCCAATGTTGACTCCTCTGGAAACACCATATATTTT
CDR3 protein: CASSPNVDSSGNTIYF

D gene: TRBD1
clone size: few
V gene: TRBV27
J gene: TRBJ1-5
CDR3 length: 15
CDR3 DNA: TGTGCCAGCAGTTACCGACAGGGTAGCAATCAGCCCCAGCATTTT
CDR3 protein: CASSYRQGSNQPQHF

D gene: TRBD2
clone size: NA
V gene: TRBV9
J gene: TRBJ2-3
CDR3 length: 13
CDR3 DNA: TGTGCTAGCGGGGGGGGCCACACAGATACGCAGTATTTT
CDR3 protein: CASGGGHTDTQYF

D gene: NA
clone size: many
V gene: TRBV5-8
J gene: TRBJ2-6
CDR3 length: 18
CDR3 DNA: TGTGCCAGCAGCTGGACCTCTGGGACCGGCTCTGGGGCCAACGTCCTGACTTTC
CDR3 protein: CASSWTSGTGSGANVLTF

D gene: NA
clone size: few
V gene: TRBV14
J gene: TRBJ1-1
CDR3 length: 14
CDR3 DNA: TGTGCCAGCAGCCAGTCGACGGGGGGCTTCGGAGCTTTCTTT
CDR3 protein: CASSQSTGGFGAFF

D gene: TRBD1
clone size: many
V gene: TRBV11-2
J gene: TRBJ1-2
CDR3 length: 14
CDR3 DNA: TGTGCCAGCAGCGTAGGCCAGGGGGATGGTGGCTACACCTTC
CDR3 protein: CASSVGQGDGGYTF

D gene: TRBD1
clone size: NA
V gene: TRBV6-2/TRBV6-3
J gene: TRBJ2-1
CDR3 length: 16
CDR3 DNA: TGTGCCAGCAGTTACTCGACACAGGGGAAATACAATGAGCAGTTCTTC
CDR3 protein: CASSYSTQGKYNEQFF

D gene: TRBD2
clone size: NA
V gene: TRBV7-2
J gene: TRBJ2-7
CDR3 length: 16
CDR3 DNA: TGTGCCAGCAGCAACCGACTAGCGGGGGGGCCCTACGAGCAGTACTTC
CDR3 protein: CASSNRLAGGPYEQYF

D gene: NA
clone size: NA
V gene: TRBV14
J gene: TRBJ1-4
CDR3 length: 16
CDR3 DNA: TGTGCCAGCAGCTCCCAAGCGGGGGGCGCCTCCGAAAAACTGTTTTTT
CDR3 protein: CASSSQAGGASEKLFF

D gene: TRBD1
clone size: few
V gene: TRBV6-5
J gene: TRBJ2-2
CDR3 length: 19
CDR3 DNA: TGTGCCAGCAGTCCGCTTTTCCCGGGACAGGTTTTTTTTCGCGGGGAGCTGTTTTTT
CDR3 protein: CASSPLFPGQVFFRGELFF

D gene: NA
clone size: many
V gene: TRBV6-5
J gene: TRBJ1-5
CDR3 length: 15
CDR3 DNA: TGTGCCAGCAGTTACTCGAGGCAGAGCAATCAGCCCCAGCATTTT
CDR3 protein: CASSYSRQSNQPQHF

D gene: NA
clone size: many
V gene: TRBV7-6
J gene: TRBJ1-2
CDR3 length: 13
CDR3 DNA: TGTGCCAGCAGCTCGGGGGGGGTTTATGGCTACACCTTC
CDR3 protein: CASSSGGVYGYTF

D gene: TRBD1
clone size: NA
V gene: TRBV7-8
J gene: TRBJ2-5
CDR3 length: 14
CDR3 DNA: TGTGCCAGCAGCCCTGGGACAGTAAAAGAGACCCAGTACTTC
CDR3 protein: CASSPGTVKETQYF

D gene: TRBD1
clone size: few
V gene: TRBV24-1
J gene: TRBJ1-1
CDR3 length: 12
CDR3 DNA: TGTGCCACCAGTGATTCCGACAGGGGAGCTTTCTTT
CDR3 protein: CATSDSDRGAFF

D gene: NA
clone size: many
V gene: TRBV2
J gene: TRBJ2-3
CDR3 length: 14
CDR3 DNA: TGTGCCAGCAAACCCGGGGCGGGGACAGATACGCAGTATTTT
CDR3 protein: CASKPGAGTDTQYF

D gene: NA
clone size: many
V gene: TRBV7-3
J gene: TRBJ1-2
CDR3 length: 15
CDR3 DNA: TGTGCCAGCAGCTCGTATCAGGCGCCTATGGTCGGCTACACCTTC
CDR3 protein: CASSSYQAPMVGYTF

D gene: NA
clone size: many
V gene: TRBV25-1
J gene: TRBJ1-5
CDR3 length: 12
CDR3 DNA: TGTGCCAGCAGTGAAGGTTCTCAGCCCCAGCATTTT
CDR3 protein: CASSEGSQPQHF

D gene: NA
clone size: NA
V gene: TRBV20-1
J gene: TRBJ2-7
CDR3 length: 13
CDR3 DNA: TGCAGTGCTAGAGACGGCTACTCCTACGAGCAGTACTTC
CDR3 protein: CSARDGYSYEQYF

D gene: NA
clone size: many
V gene: TRBV5-5
J gene: TRBJ2-5
CDR3 length: 15
CDR3 DNA: TGTGCCAGCAGCTCGGCTGGGGGGGCGGGGGAGACCCAGTACTTC
CDR3 protein: CASSSAGGAGETQYF

D gene: NA
clone size: NA
V gene: TRBV4-1
J gene: TRBJ2-5
CDR3 length: 12
CDR3 DNA: TGCACCAGCAGCCAAGATTACCAGACCCAGTACTTC
CDR3 protein: CTSSQDYQTQYF

D gene: TRBD1
clone size: few
V gene: TRBV18
J gene: TRBJ1-1
CDR3 length: 15
CDR3 DNA: TGTGCCAGCTCACCACTTGGACAGGGCCAAGGGGAAGCTTTCTTT
CDR3 protein: CASSPLGQGQGEAFF

D gene: NA
clone size: NA
V gene: TRBV29-1
J gene: TRBJ2-5
CDR3 length: 12
CDR3 DNA: TGCAGCTCGGCGACAGTCCAAGAGACCCAGTACTTC
CDR3 protein: CSSATVQETQYF

D gene: NA
clone size: many
V gene: TRBV4-1
J gene: TRBJ1-2
CDR3 length: 17
CDR3 DNA: TGCGCCAGCAGCCAAGTGGGGAGGGGCCCAGCTAACTATGGCTACACCTTC
CDR3 protein: CASSQVGRGPANYGYTF

D gene: NA
clone size: NA
V gene: TRBV27
J gene: TRBJ2-1
CDR3 length: 13
CDR3 DNA: TGTGCCAGCAGTTCCGGGAATTACAATGAGCAGTTCTTC
CDR3 protein: CASSSGNYNEQFF

D gene: TRBD1
clone size: many
V gene: TRBV29-1
J gene: TRBJ2-2
CDR3 length: 14
CDR3 DNA: TGCAGCGGTAGGACAGGGACGAACACCGGGGAGCTGTTTTTT
CDR3 protein: CSGRTGTNTGELFF

D gene: NA
clone size: NA
V gene: TRBV18
J gene: TRBJ2-2
CDR3 length: 15
CDR3 DNA: TGTGCCAGCTCCTCCTACAATGAGAACACCGGGGAGCTGTTTTTT
CDR3 protein: CASSSYNENTGELFF

D gene: NA
clone size: medium-sized
V gene: TRBV2
J gene: TRBJ1-6
CDR3 length: 16
CDR3 DNA: TGTGCCAGCAGTGAAAGGGAACCGGTTATTAATTCACCCCTCCACTTT
CDR3 protein: CASSEREPVINSPLHF

D gene: NA
clone size: few
V gene: TRBV3-2
J gene: TRBJ1-5
CDR3 length: 17
CDR3 DNA: TGTGCCAGCAGTCCGCAACCCCTGGGGACCTTGGGTCAGCCCCAGCATTTT
CDR3 protein: CASSPQPLGTLGQPQHF

D gene: NA
clone size: many
V gene: TRBV6-1
J gene: TRBJ1-2
CDR3 length: 18
CDR3 DNA: TGTGCCAGCAGTCCCACAGGGAAGTCTCCTATCTTCTCCTATGGCTACACCTTC
CDR3 protein: CASSPTGKSPIFSYGYTF

D gene: NA
clone size: NA
V gene: TRBV2
J gene: TRBJ1-5
CDR3 length: 15
CDR3 DNA: TGCGCCAGCACGCAACAGGGCACCCCCCGGGAGACCCAGCATTTT
CDR3 protein: CASTQQGTPRETQHF

D gene: NA
clone size: NA
V gene: TRBV2
J gene: TRBJ1-1
CDR3 length: 13
CDR3 DNA: TGTGCCAGCAGTGTGGTCGGGGACACTGAAGCTTTCTTT
CDR3 protein: CASSVVGDTEAFF

D gene: NA
clone size: once
V gene: TRBV6-2/TRBV6-3
J gene: TRBJ2-3
CDR3 length: 16
CDR3 DNA: TGTGCCAGCAGAGATCGGAGCGGGCCCAGCACAGATACGCAGTATTTT
CDR3 protein: CASRDRSGPSTDTQYF

D gene: NA
clone size: many
V gene: TRBV9
J gene: TRBJ2-5
CDR3 length: 14
CDR3 DNA: TGTGCCAGCAGCGTAGCTTGGGACTTGGAGACCCAGTCCTTC
CDR3 protein: CASSVAWDLETQSF

D gene: TRBD1
clone size: many
V gene: TRBV5-8
J gene: TRBJ1-2
CDR3 length: 17
CDR3 DNA: TGTGCCAGCAGCTCTGGGACAGTCAGAGAGGGGGACTATGGCTACACCTTC
CDR3 protein: CASSSGTVREGDYGYTF

D gene: NA
clone size: NA
V gene: TRBV18
J gene: TRBJ2-7
CDR3 length: 14
CDR3 DNA: TGTGCCAGCTCACGGGCAGGGACCTCGTCCGAGCAGTACTTC
CDR3 protein: CASSRAGTSSEQYF

D gene: NA
clone size: NA
V gene: TRBV7-9
J gene: TRBJ1-6
CDR3 length: 14
CDR3 DNA: TGTGCCAGCAGCTTCGTACAGGGTGGTTCACCCCTCCACTTT
CDR3 protein: CASSFVQGGSPLHF

D gene: TRBD1
clone size: many
V gene: TRBV18
J gene: TRBJ1-2
CDR3 length: 14
CDR3 DNA: TGTGCCAGCTCACCATCGGACAGGGGGTATGGCTACACCTTC
CDR3 protein: CASSPSDRGYGYTF